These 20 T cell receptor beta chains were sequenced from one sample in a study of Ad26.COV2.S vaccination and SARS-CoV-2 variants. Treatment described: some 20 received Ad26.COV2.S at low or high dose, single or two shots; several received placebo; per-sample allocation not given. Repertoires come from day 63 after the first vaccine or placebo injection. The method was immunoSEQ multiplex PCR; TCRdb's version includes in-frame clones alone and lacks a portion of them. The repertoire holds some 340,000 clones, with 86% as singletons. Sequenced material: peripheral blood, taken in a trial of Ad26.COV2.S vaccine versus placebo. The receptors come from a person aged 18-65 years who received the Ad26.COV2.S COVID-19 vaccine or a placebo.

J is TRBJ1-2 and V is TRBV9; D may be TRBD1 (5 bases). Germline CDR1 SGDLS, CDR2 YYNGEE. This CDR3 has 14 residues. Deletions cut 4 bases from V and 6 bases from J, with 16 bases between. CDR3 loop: CASSPYTRGDGYTF. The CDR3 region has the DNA TGTGCCAGCAGCCCATACACCCGAGGGGATGGCTACACCTTC. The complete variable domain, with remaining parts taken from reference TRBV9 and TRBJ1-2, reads DSGVTQTPKHLITATGQRVTLRCSPRSGDLSVYWYQQSLDQGLQFLIQYYNGEERAKGNILERFSAQQFPDLHSELNLSSLELGDSALYFCASSPYTRGDGYTFGSGTRLTVV.

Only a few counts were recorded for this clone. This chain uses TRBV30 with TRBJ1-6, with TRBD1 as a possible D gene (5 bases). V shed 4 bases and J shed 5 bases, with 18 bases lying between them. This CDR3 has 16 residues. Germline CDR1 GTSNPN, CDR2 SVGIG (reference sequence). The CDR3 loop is CAWMGQRLRNNSPLHF. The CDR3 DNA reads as TGTGCCTGGATGGGGCAGCGCCTTCGAAATAATTCACCCCTCCACTTT.

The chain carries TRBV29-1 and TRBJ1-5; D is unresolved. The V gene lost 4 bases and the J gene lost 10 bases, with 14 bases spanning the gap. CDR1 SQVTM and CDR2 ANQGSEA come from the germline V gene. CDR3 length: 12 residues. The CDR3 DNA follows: TGCAGCGTTGCGTTGGACGGGCACCCCCAGCATTTT. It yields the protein CSVALDGHPQHF.

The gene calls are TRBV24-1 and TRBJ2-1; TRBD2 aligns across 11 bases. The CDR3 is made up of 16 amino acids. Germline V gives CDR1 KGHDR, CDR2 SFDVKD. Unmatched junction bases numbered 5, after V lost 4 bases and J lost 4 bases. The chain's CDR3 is CATSETTSGGYNEQFF. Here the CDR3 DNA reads TGTGCCACCAGTGAAACTACTAGCGGGGGTTACAATGAGCAGTTCTTC.

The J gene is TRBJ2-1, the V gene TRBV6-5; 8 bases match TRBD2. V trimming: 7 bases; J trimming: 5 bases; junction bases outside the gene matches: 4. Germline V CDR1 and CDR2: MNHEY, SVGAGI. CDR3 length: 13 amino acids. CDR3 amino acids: CASNLAGNNEQFF. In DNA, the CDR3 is TGTGCCAGCAACTTAGCGGGAAACAATGAGCAGTTCTTC.

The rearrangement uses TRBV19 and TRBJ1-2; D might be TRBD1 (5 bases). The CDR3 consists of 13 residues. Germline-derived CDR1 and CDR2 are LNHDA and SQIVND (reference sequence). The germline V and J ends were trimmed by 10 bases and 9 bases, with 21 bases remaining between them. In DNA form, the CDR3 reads TGTGCCACCAAGGACAAGAGGCCGGGGAGCTACACCTTC. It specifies CATKDKRPGSYTF.

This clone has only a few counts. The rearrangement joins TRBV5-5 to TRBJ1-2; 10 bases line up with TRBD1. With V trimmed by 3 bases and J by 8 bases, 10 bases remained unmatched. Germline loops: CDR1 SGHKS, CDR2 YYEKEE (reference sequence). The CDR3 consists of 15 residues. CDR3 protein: CASSSGTGVRGGYTF. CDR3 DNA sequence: TGTGCCAGCAGCTCCGGGACAGGGGTTCGTGGCGGCTACACCTTC.

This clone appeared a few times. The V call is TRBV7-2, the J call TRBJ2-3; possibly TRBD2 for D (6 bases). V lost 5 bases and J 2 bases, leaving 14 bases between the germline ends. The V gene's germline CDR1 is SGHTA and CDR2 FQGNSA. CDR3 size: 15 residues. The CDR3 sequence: CASSIGRGATDTQYF. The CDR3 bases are TGTGCCAGCAGCATAGGGCGGGGAGCCACAGATACGCAGTATTTT.

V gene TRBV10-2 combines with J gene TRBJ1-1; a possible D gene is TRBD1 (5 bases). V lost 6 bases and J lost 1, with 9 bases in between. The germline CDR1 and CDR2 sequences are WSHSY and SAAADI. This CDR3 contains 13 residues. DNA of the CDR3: TGCGCCAGCAGATTCGACAGGAACACTGAAGCTTTCTTT. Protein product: CASRFDRNTEAFF.

CDR3 in amino acids: CASSLSSGAPYEQYF. Written as DNA, the CDR3 is TGTGCCAGCAGCTTATCCAGCGGGGCCCCCTACGAGCAGTACTTC. The J gene is TRBJ2-7, the V gene TRBV7-9; TRBD2 matches 7 bases. This CDR3 spans 15 amino acids. The germline V gene encodes CDR1 SEHNR and CDR2 FQNEAQ (reference sequence). V gave up 2 bases and J gave up 2 bases; unmatched junction bases: 6.

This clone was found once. The CDR3, as DNA: TGTGCCAGCAGCTCCGGGCTAGCGGGGTCCTACAATGAGCAGTTCTTC. Amino acid sequence: CASSSGLAGSYNEQFF. J is TRBJ2-1 and V is TRBV5-4; TRBD2 agrees at 9 bases. Germline-derived CDR1 and CDR2 are SGHNT and YYREEE (reference sequence). V gave up 3 bases and J gave up 1 base; unmatched junction bases: 5. CDR3 length equals 16 residues.

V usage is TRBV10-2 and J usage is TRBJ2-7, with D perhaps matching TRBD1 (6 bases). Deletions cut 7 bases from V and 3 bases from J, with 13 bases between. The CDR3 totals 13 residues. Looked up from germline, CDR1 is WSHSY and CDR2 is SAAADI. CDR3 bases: TGCGCCAGCAAAGAGGGACACTTCTACGAGCAGTACTTC. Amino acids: CASKEGHFYEQYF.

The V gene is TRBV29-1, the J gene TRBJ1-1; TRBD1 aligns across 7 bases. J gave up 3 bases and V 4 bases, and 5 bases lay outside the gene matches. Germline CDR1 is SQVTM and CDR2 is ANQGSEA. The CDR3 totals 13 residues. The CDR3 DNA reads TGCAGCGTTGGCAGGGGGGGTGACACTGAAGCTTTCTTT. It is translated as CSVGRGGDTEAFF. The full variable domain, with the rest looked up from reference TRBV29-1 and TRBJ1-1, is SAVISQKPSRDICQRGTSLTIQCQVDSQVTMMFWYRQQPGQSLTLIATANQGSEATYESGFVIDKFPISRPNLTFSTLTVSNMSPEDSSIYLCSVGRGGDTEAFFGQGTRLTVV.

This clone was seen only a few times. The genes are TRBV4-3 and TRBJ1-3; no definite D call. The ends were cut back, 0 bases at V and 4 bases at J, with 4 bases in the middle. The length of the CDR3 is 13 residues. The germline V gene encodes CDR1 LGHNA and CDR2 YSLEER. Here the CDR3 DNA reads TGCGCCAGCAGCCAAGAAGAGGGAAACACCATATATTTT. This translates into CASSQEEGNTIYF.

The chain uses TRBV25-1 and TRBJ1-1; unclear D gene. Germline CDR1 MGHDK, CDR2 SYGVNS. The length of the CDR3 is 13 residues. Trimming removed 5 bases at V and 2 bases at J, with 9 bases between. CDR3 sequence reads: CASSPQHNTEAFF. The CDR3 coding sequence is TGTGCCAGCAGTCCCCAACACAACACTGAAGCTTTCTTT.

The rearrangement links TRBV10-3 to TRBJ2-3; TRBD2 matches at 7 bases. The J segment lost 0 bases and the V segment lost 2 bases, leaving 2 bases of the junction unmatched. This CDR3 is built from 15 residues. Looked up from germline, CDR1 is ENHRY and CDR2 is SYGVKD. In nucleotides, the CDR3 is TGTGCCATCAGTGAGGGGGGAGGGAGCACAGATACGCAGTATTTT. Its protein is CAISEGGGSTDTQYF.

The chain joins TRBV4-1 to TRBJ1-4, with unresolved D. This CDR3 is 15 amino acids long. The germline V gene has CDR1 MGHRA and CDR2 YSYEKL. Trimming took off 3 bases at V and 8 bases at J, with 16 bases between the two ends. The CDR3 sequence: CASSQAGGGREKLFF. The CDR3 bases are TGCGCCAGCAGCCAGGCCGGAGGCGGGCGCGAAAAACTGTTTTTT.

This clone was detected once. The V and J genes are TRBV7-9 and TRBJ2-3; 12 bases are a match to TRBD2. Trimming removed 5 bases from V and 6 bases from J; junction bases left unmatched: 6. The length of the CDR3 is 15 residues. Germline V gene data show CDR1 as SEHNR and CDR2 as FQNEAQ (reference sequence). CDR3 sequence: CASSHDGLAGDTQYF. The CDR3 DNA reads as TGTGCCAGCAGCCACGACGGACTAGCGGGGGATACGCAGTATTTT.

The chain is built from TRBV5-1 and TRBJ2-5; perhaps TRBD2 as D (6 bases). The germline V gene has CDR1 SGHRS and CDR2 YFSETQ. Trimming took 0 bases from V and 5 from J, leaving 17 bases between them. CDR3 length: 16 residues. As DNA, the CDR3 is TGCGCCAGCAGCTTGGCGGGACTCCGGTCGTGGGAGACCCAGTACTTC. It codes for CASSLAGLRSWETQYF.

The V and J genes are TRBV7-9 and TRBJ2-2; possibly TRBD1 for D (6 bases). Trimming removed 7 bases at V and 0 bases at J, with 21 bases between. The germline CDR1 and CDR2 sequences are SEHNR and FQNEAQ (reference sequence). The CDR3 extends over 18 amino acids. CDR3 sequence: CASNPTPLRTANTGELFF. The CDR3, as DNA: TGTGCCAGCAACCCAACCCCCCTGAGGACAGCGAACACCGGGGAGCTGTTTTTT.